Listed here are 7 T cell receptor beta chains from one sample, sequenced in a study of T cell repertoires in cytomegalovirus infection. TCRdb called the reads again in MiXCR, with one record for every CDR3 protein. Found here are hundreds of thousands of distinct CDR3 sequences, 40% to 50% of them singletons; the top ten hold 43%. Their antigen targets remain unknown. This material consisted of cultured PBMCs, taken from culture after CMV antigen stimulation. These receptors came from a human donor in good health (CMV status not recorded). Some clones in this sample may be carry-over from other donors' samples.

This clonotype was observed a handful of times. V is TRBV5-1 and J is TRBJ2-5, with 10 nucleotides matching TRBD2. Germline loops: CDR1 SGHRS, CDR2 YFSETQ. V gave up 4 bases and J gave up 3 bases; unmatched junction bases: 3. CDR3 length: 14 amino acids. The CDR3 nucleotides are TGCGCCAGCAGCCACGGGACTAGCGAAGAGACCCAGTACTTC. Encoded protein: CASSHGTSEETQYF.

The chain employs TRBV6-1 and TRBJ1-6, with D possibly being TRBD1 (5 bases). The CDR3 is 16 amino acids. Germline-derived CDR1 and CDR2 are MNHNS and SASEGT. Trimming took off 4 bases at V and 3 bases at J, with 13 bases between the two ends. The CDR3 region is CASSGQEGLYNSPLHF. For the CDR3, the DNA is TGTGCCAGCAGTGGACAAGAGGGGCTCTATAATTCACCCCTCCACTTT.

The chain is built from TRBV15 and TRBJ1-5, with D tentatively TRBD1 (6 bases). The CDR3 loop spans 15 amino acids. The germline V gene encodes CDR1 LNHNV and CDR2 YYDKDF (reference sequence). Trimming took off 6 bases at V and 2 bases at J, with 14 bases between the two ends. CDR3 loop: CATRNRTVGNQPQHF. CDR3 nucleotide sequence: TGTGCCACCAGAAACAGGACAGTGGGCAATCAGCCCCAGCATTTT.

This rearrangement joins TRBV5-1 to TRBJ2-1; D uncertain. Germline CDR1 SGHRS, CDR2 YFSETQ. This CDR3 has 16 amino acids. Trimming took 0 bases from V and 6 from J, leaving 16 bases between them. The CDR3 here is CASSLEAPELFNEQFF. CDR3 coding DNA: TGCGCCAGCAGCTTGGAAGCCCCGGAACTTTTCAATGAGCAGTTCTTC.

The table lists this clonotype with a few counts. The chain combines TRBV10-1 with TRBJ2-1, with D tentatively TRBD2 (6 bases). The CDR3 consists of 16 residues. The ends were cut back, 1 base at V and 2 bases at J, with 12 bases in the middle. Germline V gives CDR1 WNHNN, CDR2 SYGVQD (reference sequence). This CDR3 is CASSEFPGDPYNEQFF. CDR3 DNA: TGCGCCAGCAGTGAGTTCCCGGGGGATCCCTACAATGAGCAGTTCTTC.

V and J are TRBV7-2 and TRBJ1-5; TRBD1 aligns across 7 bases. The length of the CDR3 is 16 residues. Germline trimming cut 0 bases from V and 5 bases from J; bases unmatched to any gene: 7. The germline gives CDR1 SGHTA, CDR2 FQGNSA. CDR3: CASSLAGTVSHQPQHF. In nucleotides, the CDR3 is TGTGCCAGCAGCTTAGCAGGGACAGTTTCCCATCAGCCCCAGCATTTT.

The V and J genes are TRBV5-5 and TRBJ2-5; the D call may be TRBD1 or TRBD2 (6 bases each). The CDR3 runs to 14 residues. The V end was cut by 4 bases, the J end by 4 bases, with 14 bases between. The V gene's germline CDR1 is SGHKS and CDR2 YYEKEE (reference sequence). CDR3 DNA sequence: TGTGCCAGCAGCCCAAGGGGGGCTGGAGAGACCCAGTACTTC. Its protein is CASSPRGAGETQYF. Full variable domain (outside the CDR3, taken from reference TRBV5-5 and TRBJ2-5): DAGVTQSPTHLIKTRGQQVTLRCSPISGHKSVSWYQQVLGQGPQFIFQYYEKEERGRGNFPDRFSARQFPNYSSELNVNALLLGDSALYLCASSPRGAGETQYFGPGTRLLVL.